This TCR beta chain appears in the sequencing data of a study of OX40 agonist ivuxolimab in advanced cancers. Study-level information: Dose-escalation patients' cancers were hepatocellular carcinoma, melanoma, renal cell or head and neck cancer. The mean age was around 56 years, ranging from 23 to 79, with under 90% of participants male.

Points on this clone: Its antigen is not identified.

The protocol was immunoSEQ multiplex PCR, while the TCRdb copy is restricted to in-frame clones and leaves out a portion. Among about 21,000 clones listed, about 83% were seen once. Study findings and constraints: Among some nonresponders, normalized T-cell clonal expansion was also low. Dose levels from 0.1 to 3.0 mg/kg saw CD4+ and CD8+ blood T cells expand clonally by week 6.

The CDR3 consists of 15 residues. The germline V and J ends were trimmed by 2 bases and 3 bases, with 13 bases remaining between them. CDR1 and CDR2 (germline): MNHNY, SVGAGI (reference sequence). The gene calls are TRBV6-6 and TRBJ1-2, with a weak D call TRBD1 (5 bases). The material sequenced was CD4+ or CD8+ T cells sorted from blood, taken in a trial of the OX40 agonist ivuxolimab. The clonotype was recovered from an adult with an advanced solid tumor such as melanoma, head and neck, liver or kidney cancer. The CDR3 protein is CASSYGTRDDYGYTF. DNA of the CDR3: TGTGCCAGCAGTTACGGGACCCGGGACGACTATGGCTACACCTTC.